This T cell receptor (beta chain) stems from a study of blood T cell repertoires in COVID-19. Study-level information: The United States, Italy and Spain were the sources of the acute and convalescent COVID-19 samples.

Clones were read by immunoSEQ multiplex PCR, and TCRdb kept only the in-frame ones, dropping some. The sample holds 430,000 or so clones; approximately 90% are singletons and the top ten take about 2%. Participants reported their clinical history, and cohort assignment relied on those reports. This clone has just one count. The source of this sequence is a middle-aged woman who had recovered from COVID-19. Sequencing was done on a sample of PBMCs or T cells enriched from blood (not recorded which).

The CDR3 reads CASSPGLAGRAKNIQYF. The CDR3 coding sequence is TGTGCCAGCTCACCAGGTCTAGCGGGACGAGCCAAAAACATTCAGTACTTC. The chain links TRBV18 to TRBJ2-4, with 9 bases that match TRBD2. Germline assignment: CDR1 KGHSH and CDR2 LQKENI. Trimming cost V 2 bases and J 0 bases; bases outside gene matches: 5. The CDR3 length is 17 residues.